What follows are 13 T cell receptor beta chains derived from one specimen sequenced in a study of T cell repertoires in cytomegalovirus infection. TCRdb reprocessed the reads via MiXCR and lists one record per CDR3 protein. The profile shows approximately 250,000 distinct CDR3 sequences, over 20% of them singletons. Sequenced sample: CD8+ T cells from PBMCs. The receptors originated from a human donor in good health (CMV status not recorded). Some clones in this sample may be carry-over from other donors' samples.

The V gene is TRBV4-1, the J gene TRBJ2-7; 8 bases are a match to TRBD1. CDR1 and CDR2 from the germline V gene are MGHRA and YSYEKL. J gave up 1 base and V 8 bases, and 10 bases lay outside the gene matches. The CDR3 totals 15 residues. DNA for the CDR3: TGCGCCAGCCGCTACTCCGGGACAGGATCCTACGAGCAGTACTTC. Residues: CASRYSGTGSYEQYF.

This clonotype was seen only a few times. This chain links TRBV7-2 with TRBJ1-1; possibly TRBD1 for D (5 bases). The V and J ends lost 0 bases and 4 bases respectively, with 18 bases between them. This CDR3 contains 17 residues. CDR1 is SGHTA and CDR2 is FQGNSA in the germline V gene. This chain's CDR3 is CASSLALAGYSPTEAFF. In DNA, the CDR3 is TGTGCCAGCAGCTTAGCTCTGGCAGGGTATAGTCCCACTGAAGCTTTCTTT.

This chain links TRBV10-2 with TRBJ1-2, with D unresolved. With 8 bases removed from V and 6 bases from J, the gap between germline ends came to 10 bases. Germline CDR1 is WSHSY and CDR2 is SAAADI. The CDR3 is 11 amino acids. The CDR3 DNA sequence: TGCGCCAGCGCAACAGTAGATGGCTACACCTTC. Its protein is CASATVDGYTF.

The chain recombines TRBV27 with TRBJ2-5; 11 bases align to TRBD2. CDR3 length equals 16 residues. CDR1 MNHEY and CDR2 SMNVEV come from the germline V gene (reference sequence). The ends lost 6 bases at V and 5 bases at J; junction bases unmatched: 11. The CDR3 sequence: CASRSVAGGPWETQYF. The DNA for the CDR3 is TGTGCCAGCAGATCGGTAGCGGGGGGGCCTTGGGAGACCCAGTACTTC.

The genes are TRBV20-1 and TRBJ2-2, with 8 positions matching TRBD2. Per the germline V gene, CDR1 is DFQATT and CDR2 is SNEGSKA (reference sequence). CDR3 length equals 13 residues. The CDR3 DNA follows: TGCAGACCGGGAGGGGCGAACACCGGGGAGCTGTTTTTT. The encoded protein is CRPGGANTGELFF.

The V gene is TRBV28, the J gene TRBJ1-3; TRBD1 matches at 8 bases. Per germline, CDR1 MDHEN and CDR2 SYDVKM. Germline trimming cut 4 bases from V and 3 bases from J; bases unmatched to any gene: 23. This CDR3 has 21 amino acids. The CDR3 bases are TGTGCCAGCAGTTGGGACACAGGGGATGAGGTGGACAGGGCGGATGGAAACACCATATATTTT. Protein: CASSWDTGDEVDRADGNTIYF.

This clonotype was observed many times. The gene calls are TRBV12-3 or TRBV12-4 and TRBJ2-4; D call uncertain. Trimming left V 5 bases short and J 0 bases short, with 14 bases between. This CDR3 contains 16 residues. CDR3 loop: CASSVSPDIAKNIQYF. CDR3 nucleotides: TGTGCCAGCAGTGTTTCCCCGGATATAGCCAAAAACATTCAGTACTTC.

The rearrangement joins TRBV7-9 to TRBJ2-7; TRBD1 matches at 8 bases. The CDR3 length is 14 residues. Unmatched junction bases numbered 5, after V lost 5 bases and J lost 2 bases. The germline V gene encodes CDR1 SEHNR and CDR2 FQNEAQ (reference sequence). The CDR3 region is CASSPPDRAYEQYF. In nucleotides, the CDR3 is TGTGCCAGCAGCCCACCGGACAGGGCCTACGAGCAGTACTTC.

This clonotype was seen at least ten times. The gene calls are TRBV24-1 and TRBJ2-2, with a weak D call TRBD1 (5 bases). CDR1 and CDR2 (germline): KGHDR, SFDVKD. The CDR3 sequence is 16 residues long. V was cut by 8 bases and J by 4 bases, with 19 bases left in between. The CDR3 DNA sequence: TGTGCCACCATGGACACAACCCTTTCAGGCACCGGGGAGCTGTTTTTT. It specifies CATMDTTLSGTGELFF.

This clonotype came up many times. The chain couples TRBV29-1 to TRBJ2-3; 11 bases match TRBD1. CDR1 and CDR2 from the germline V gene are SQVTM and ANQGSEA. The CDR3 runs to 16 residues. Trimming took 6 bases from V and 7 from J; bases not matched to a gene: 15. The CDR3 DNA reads TGCAGCGTGGAATTAGGGACAGGGGGAATCGGGAATACGCAGTATTTT. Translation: CSVELGTGGIGNTQYF.

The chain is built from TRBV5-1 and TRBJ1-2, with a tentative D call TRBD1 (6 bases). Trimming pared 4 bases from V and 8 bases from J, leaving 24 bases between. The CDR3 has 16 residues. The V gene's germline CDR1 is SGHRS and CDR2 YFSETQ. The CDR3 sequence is CASSLAGGYTPVGYTF. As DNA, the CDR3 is TGCGCCAGCAGCCTCGCCGGGGGCTACACTCCCGTCGGCTACACCTTC.

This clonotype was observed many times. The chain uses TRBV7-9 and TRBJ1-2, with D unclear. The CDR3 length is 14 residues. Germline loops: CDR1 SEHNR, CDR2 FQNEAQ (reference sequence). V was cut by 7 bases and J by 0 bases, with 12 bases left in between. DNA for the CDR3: TGTGCCAGCACTACTGGAGGGACTAACTATGGCTACACCTTC. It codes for CASTTGGTNYGYTF.

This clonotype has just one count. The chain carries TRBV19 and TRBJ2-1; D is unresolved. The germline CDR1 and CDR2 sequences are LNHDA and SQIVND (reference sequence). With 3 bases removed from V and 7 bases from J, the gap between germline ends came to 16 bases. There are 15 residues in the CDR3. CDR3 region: CASSMPFEDRNEQFF. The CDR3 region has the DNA TGTGCCAGTAGTATGCCTTTCGAGGATCGGAATGAGCAGTTCTTC.